This T cell receptor (beta chain) was sequenced during a study of T cell responses to AZD1222 COVID-19 vaccine. Findings and limits, study-wide: The reported proportion of spike-specific TCRs targeting unmutated variant regions was nearly half. Sampled repertoires all dated from after the peak T cell response.

The CDR3 runs 16 residues. V lost 1 base and J 2 bases, leaving 14 bases between the germline ends. Germline V gene sequence: CDR1 SGHAT, CDR2 FQNNGV. Both about-4-week and about-12-week second-dose recipients were combined. TCRdb's table, derived via immunoSEQ multiplex PCR, lists solely in-frame clones and lacks some. The sample lists fewer than 100,000 clones, around 88% seen once, with roughly 10% in the top ten. This clone was observed a few times. The antigen remains undetermined. The starting material was peripheral blood, obtained 28 days after the second AZD1222 dose. The genes are TRBV11-2 and TRBJ1-1; a weak D match, TRBD1 (5 bases). The sequence derives from an adult who received the AZD1222 COVID-19 vaccine. CDR3 bases: TGTGCCAGCAGCTTAGCAGGGCGCCATCTAAACACTGAAGCTTTCTTT. Its translation: CASSLAGRHLNTEAFF.